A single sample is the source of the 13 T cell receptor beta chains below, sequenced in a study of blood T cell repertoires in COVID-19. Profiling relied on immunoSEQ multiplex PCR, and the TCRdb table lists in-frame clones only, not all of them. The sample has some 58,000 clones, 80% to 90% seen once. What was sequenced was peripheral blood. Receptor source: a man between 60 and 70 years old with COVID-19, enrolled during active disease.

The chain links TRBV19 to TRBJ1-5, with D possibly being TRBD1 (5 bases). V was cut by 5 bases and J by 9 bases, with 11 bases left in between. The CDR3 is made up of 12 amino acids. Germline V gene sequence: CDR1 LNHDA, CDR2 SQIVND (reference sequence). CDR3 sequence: CASSGPGGPQHF. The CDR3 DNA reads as TGTGCCAGTAGTGGTCCCGGGGGGCCCCAGCATTTT.

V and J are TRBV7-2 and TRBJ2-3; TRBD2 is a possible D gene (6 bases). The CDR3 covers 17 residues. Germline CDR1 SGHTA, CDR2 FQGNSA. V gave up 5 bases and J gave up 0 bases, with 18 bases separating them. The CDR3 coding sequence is TGTGCCAGCAGCCCCACCGGGAGCTCCCATAGCACAGATACGCAGTATTTT. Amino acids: CASSPTGSSHSTDTQYF.

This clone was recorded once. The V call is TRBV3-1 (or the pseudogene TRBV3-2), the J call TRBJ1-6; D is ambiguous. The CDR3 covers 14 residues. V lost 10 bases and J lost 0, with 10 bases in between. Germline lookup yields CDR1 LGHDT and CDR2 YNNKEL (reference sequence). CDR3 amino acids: CATLGSSYNSPLHF. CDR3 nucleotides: TGTGCCACTTTGGGGAGCTCCTATAATTCACCCCTCCACTTT.

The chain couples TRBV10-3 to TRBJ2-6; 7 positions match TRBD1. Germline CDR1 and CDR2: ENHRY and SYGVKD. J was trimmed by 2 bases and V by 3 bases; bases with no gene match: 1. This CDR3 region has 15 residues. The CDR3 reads CAISDTGAGANVLTF. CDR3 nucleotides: TGTGCCATCAGTGACACAGGGGCTGGGGCCAACGTCCTGACTTTC.

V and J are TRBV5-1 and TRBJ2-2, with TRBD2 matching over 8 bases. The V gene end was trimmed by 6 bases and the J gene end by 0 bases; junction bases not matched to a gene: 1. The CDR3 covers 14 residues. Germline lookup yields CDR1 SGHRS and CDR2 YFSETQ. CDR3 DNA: TGCGCCAGCAAGCGGGGGACGAACACCGGGGAGCTGTTTTTT. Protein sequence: CASKRGTNTGELFF.

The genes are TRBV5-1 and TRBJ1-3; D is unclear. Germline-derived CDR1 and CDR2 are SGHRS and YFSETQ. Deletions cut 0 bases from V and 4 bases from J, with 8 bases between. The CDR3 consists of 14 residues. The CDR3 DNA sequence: TGCGCCAGCAGCTTGGCCCCCACAGGAAACACCATATATTTT. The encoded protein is CASSLAPTGNTIYF.

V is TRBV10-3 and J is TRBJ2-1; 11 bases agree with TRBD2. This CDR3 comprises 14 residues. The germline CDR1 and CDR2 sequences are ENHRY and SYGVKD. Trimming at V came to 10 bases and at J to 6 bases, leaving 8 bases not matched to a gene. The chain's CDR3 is CATAGTSGLNEQFF. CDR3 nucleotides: TGTGCCACCGCCGGGACTAGCGGCCTCAATGAGCAGTTCTTC.

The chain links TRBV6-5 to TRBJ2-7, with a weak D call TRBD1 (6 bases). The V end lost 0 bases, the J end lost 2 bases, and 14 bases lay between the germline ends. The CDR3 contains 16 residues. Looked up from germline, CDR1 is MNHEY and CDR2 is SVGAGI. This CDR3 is CASSYSIGNRAYEQYF. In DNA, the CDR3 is TGTGCCAGCAGTTACTCGATAGGTAACAGGGCCTACGAGCAGTACTTC.

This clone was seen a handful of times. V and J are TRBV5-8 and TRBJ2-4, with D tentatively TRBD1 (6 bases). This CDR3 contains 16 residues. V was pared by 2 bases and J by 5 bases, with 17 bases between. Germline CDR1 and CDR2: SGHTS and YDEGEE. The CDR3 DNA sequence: TGTGCCAGCAGCTTACCAGGGGAAGGAGGCCAAAACATTCAGTACTTC. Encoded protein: CASSLPGEGGQNIQYF.

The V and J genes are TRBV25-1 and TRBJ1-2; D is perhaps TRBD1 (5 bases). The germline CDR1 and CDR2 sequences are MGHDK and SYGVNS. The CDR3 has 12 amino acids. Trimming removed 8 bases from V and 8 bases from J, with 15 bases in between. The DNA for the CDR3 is TGTGCCAGCTATACAGGAAAAGGAGGCTACACCTTC. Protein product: CASYTGKGGYTF.

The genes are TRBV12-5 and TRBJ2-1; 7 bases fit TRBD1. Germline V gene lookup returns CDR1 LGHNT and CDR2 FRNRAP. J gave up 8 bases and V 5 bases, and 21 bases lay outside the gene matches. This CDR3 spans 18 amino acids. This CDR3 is CASGLVRETGWAADEQFF. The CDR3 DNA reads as TGTGCTAGTGGTCTTGTAAGAGAGACAGGGTGGGCCGCGGATGAGCAGTTCTTC.

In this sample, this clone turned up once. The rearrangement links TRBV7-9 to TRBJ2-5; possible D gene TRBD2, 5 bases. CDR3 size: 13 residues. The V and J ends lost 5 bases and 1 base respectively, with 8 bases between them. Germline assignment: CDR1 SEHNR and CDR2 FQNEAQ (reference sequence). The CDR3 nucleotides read TGTGCCAGCAGCCCCAGCGGCCAAGAGACCCAGTACTTC. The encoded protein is CASSPSGQETQYF.

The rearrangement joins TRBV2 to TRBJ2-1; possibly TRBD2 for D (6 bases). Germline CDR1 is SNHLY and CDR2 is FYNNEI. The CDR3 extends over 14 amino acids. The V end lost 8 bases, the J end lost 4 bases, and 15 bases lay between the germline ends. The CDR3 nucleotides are TGTGCCAGCGTAGTAGCGGTGATATACAATGAGCAGTTCTTC. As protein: CASVVAVIYNEQFF.